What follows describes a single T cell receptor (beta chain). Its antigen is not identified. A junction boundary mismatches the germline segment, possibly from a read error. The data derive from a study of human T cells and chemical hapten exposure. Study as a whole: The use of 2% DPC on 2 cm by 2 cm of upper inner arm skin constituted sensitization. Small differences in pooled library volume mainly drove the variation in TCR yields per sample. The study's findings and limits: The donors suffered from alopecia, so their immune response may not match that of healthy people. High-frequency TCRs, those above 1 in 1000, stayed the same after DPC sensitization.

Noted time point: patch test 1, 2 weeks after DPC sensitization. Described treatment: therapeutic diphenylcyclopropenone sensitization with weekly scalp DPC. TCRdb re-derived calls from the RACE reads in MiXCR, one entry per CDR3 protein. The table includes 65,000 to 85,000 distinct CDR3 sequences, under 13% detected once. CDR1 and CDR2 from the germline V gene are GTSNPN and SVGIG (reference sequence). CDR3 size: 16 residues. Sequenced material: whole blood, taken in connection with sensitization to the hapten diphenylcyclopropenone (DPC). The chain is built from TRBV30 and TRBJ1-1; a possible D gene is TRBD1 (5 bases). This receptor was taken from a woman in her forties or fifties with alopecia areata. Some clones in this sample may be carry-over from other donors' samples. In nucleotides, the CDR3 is TGTGCCTGGAGTGTACGTTATGGGCAGCGGGGGACTGAAGCTTTGTTT. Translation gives CAWSVRYGQRGTEALF.